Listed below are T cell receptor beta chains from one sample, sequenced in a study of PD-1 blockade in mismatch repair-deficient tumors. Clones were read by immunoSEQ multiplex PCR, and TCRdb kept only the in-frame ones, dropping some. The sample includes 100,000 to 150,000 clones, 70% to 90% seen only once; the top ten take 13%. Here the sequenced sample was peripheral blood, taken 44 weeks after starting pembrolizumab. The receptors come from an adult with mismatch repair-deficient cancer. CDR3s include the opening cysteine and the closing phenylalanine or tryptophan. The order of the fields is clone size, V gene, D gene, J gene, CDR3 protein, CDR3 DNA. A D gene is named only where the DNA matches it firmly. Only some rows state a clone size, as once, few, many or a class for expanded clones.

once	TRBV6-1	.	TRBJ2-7	CASSGSLATSYEQYF	TGTGCCAGCAGTGGCTCTCTAGCAACCTCCTACGAGCAGTACTTC
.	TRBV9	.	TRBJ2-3	CASSHSAGTADADTQYF	TGTGCCAGCAGTCACTCAGCCGGGACGGCAGACGCAGATACGCAGTATTTT
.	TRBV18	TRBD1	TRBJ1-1	CASSPDRGNTEAFF	TGTGCCAGCTCACCAGACAGGGGGAACACTGAAGCTTTCTTT
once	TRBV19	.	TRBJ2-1	CASSPAGTLYEQFF	TGTGCCAGTAGCCCCGCCGGGACTTTATATGAGCAGTTCTTC
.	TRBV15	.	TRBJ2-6	CATSRVRVSGANVLTF	TGTGCCACCAGCAGAGTAAGGGTTTCTGGGGCCAACGTCCTGACTTTC
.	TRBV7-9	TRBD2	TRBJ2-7	CASSFVGGYYEQYF	TGTGCCAGCAGCTTTGTGGGAGGGTACTACGAGCAGTACTTC
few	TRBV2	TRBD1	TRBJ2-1	CASSSPTQGYPYNEQFF	TGTGCCAGCAGTTCACCGACACAGGGGTACCCCTACAATGAGCAGTTCTTC
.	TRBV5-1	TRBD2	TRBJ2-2	CASRFLAGGSNTGELFF	TGCGCCAGCAGGTTTCTAGCGGGAGGATCGAACACCGGGGAGCTGTTTTTT
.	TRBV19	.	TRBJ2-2	CASSIEGQNTGELFF	TGTGCCAGTAGTATAGAGGGTCAAAACACCGGGGAGCTGTTTTTT
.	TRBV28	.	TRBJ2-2	CASSLRAGGTAELFF	TGTGCCAGCAGTTTAAGGGCAGGGGGGACCGCGGAGCTGTTTTTT
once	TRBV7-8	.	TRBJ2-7	CASSLVKRAYEQYF	TGTGCCAGCAGCTTAGTCAAAAGAGCCTACGAGCAGTACTTC
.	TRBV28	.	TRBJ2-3	CASSGDTQYF	TGTGCCAGCTCCGGGGATACGCAGTATTTT
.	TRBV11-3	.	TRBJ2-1	CASSLEGWVAQFF	TGTGCCAGCAGCTTAGAGGGGTGGGTAGCCCAGTTCTTC
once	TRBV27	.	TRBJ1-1	CASSLFGRLMNTEAFF	TGTGCCAGCAGTTTATTTGGCAGACTCATGAACACTGAAGCTTTCTTT
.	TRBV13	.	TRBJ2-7	CASSLGDRFSYEQYF	TGTGCCAGCAGCTTAGGAGACAGGTTCTCCTACGAGCAGTACTTC
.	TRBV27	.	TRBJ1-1	CASSLVGVRTEAFF	TGTGCCAGCAGCTTGGTCGGCGTTCGCACTGAAGCTTTCTTT
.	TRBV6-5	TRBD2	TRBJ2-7	CASRRTREDYEQYF	TGTGCCAGCAGACGGACTAGGGAGGACTACGAGCAGTACTTC
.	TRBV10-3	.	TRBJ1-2	CAISESDTHPYGYTF	TGTGCCATCAGTGAGTCGGACACTCACCCCTATGGCTACACCTTC
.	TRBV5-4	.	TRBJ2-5	CASSLVRQGRETQYF	TGTGCCAGCAGCTTGGTCCGGCAGGGTCGCGAGACCCAGTACTTC
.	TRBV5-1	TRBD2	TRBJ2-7	CASSTTSGSGNEQYF	TGCGCCAGCAGCACTACTAGCGGGAGTGGAAACGAGCAGTACTTC
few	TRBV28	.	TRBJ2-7	CASSFGPPGAYEQYF	TGTGCCAGCAGTTTCGGACCACCGGGGGCCTACGAGCAGTACTTC
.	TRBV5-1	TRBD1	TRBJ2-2	CASSQDRVGELFF	TGCGCCAGCAGCCAGGACAGGGTCGGGGAGCTGTTTTTT
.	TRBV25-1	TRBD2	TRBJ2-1	CASSEPSGRTLNEQFF	TGTGCCAGCAGTGAACCTAGCGGGAGGACCCTCAATGAGCAGTTCTTC
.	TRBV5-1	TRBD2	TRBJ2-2	CASSTGLAGDGTGELFF	TGCGCCAGCAGCACCGGACTAGCGGGAGACGGTACCGGGGAGCTGTTTTTT
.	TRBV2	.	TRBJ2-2	CASSPTEGSFTGELFF	TGTGCCAGCAGCCCTACTGAAGGGTCATTCACCGGGGAGCTGTTTTTT
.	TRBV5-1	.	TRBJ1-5	CASSFSGDSNQPQHF	TGCGCCAGCAGCTTCTCAGGGGATAGCAATCAGCCCCAGCATTTT
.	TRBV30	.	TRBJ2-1	CAWSGDYNEQFF	TGTGCCTGGAGTGGGGACTACAATGAGCAGTTCTTC
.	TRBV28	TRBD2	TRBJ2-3	CASSPLLAGDTDTQYF	TGTGCCAGCAGTCCTTTACTAGCGGGAGACACAGATACGCAGTATTTT
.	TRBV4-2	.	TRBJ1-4	CASSYGGGNEKLFF	TGTGCCAGCAGCTACGGGGGGGGTAATGAAAAACTGTTTTTT
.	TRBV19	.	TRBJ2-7	CASSIEWGLEQYF	TGTGCCAGTAGTATAGAGTGGGGACTCGAGCAGTACTTC
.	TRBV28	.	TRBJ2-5	CASSLFIEGQETQYF	TGTGCCAGCAGTTTATTCATAGAGGGCCAAGAGACCCAGTACTTC
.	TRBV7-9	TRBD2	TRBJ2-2	CASSPGTPTSGRNTGELFF	TGTGCCAGCAGCCCCGGGACACCGACTAGCGGGAGGAACACCGGGGAGCTGTTTTTT
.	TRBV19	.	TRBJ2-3	CASRTCSGCITDTQYF	TGTGCCAGTAGAACGTGTAGCGGTTGTATAACCGATACGCAGTATTTT
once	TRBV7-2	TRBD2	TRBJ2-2	CASSGVASGDTGELFF	TGTGCCAGCAGCGGGGTTGCTAGCGGGGACACCGGGGAGCTGTTTTTT
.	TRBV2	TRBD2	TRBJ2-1	CASSGEREAVNEQFF	TGTGCCAGCAGTGGTGAGCGGGAGGCCGTCAATGAGCAGTTCTTC
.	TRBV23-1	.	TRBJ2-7	CASSQSTTGLYEQYF	TGCGCCAGCAGTCAATCCACGACTGGACTCTACGAGCAGTACTTC
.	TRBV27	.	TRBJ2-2	CASSHSTANTGELFF	TGTGCCAGCAGCCACAGTACCGCGAACACCGGGGAGCTGTTTTTT
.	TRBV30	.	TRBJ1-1	CASRVQLNTEAFF	TGTGCCTCCCGGGTCCAGCTGAACACTGAAGCTTTCTTT
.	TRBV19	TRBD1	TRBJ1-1	CASSHGQGAAMNTEAFF	TGTGCCAGTAGTCATGGACAGGGGGCTGCCATGAACACTGAAGCTTTCTTT
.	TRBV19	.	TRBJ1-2	CASSPSHGGGDSGYTF	TGTGCCAGTAGTCCATCACATGGGGGAGGGGACTCTGGCTACACCTTC
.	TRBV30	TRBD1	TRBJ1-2	CAWSPRAGTGYGYTF	TGTGCCTGGAGTCCCCGCGCCGGGACAGGGTATGGCTACACCTTC
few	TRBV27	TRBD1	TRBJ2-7	CASSFGQGYEQYF	TGTGCCAGCAGTTTCGGACAGGGCTACGAGCAGTACTTC
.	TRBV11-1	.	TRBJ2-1	CASSPWAAYNEQFF	TGTGCCAGCAGCCCATGGGCGGCTTACAATGAGCAGTTCTTC
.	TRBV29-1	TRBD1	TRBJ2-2	CSAPGQGSNTGELFF	TGCAGCGCTCCGGGACAGGGTTCGAACACCGGGGAGCTGTTTTTT
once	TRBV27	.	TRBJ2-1	CASFAWGSNEQFF	TGTGCCAGCTTCGCGTGGGGAAGCAATGAGCAGTTCTTC
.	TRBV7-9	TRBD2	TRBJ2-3	CASSSTQGLAGGPYTQYF	TGTGCCAGCAGCTCGACTCAGGGACTAGCGGGAGGGCCCTATACGCAGTATTTT
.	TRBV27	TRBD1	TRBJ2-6	CASSNQGVGANVLTF	TGTGCCAGCAGTAATCAGGGGGTTGGGGCCAACGTCCTGACTTTC
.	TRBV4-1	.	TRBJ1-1	CASSRHLPGAPNTEAFF	TGCGCCAGCAGCCGGCACCTACCCGGGGCACCGAACACTGAAGCTTTCTTT